These 9 T cell receptor beta chains came from one sample sequenced in a study of blood T cells in healthy people across ages. Together with a sample-barcoded 5' primer, a J-beta primer mix was included in a second PCR lasting about 7 to 12 cycles. TCRdb processed the 5' RACE reads anew with MiXCR; each CDR3 protein has one entry. The table has about 1.1 million distinct CDR3 sequences, more than 30% seen once. Material: blood. The receptors shown here come from a man aged 18 to 30 in good health.

The V gene is TRBV9, the J gene TRBJ1-1; D is undetermined. There are 14 residues in the CDR3. V lost 0 bases and J 0 bases, leaving 6 bases between the germline ends. CDR1 SGDLS and CDR2 YYNGEE come from the germline V gene. The CDR3 coding sequence is TGTGCCAGCAGCGTAGGGATGGTGAACACTGAAGCTTTCTTT. Translating it yields CASSVGMVNTEAFF.

V usage is TRBV11-2 and J usage is TRBJ2-1; D unclear. CDR3 length: 17 amino acids. The germline V and J ends were trimmed by 2 bases and 2 bases, with 16 bases remaining between them. The germline gives CDR1 SGHAT, CDR2 FQNNGV. CDR3 in amino acids: CASSLFVRTVTYNEQFF. In DNA, the CDR3 is TGTGCCAGCAGCTTATTCGTCCGGACGGTTACCTACAATGAGCAGTTCTTC.

In this sample, this clonotype turned up a few times. The chain joins TRBV4-1 to TRBJ2-3, with D possibly matching TRBD1 (5 bases). There are 15 residues in the CDR3. V lost 2 bases, J lost 2 bases, and 11 bases lay in between. Germline CDR1 and CDR2: MGHRA and YSYEKL. CDR3 sequence reads: CASSQSRAPTDTQYF. CDR3 in DNA: TGCGCCAGCAGCCAATCCAGGGCCCCCACAGATACGCAGTATTTT.

The rearrangement joins TRBV7-8 to TRBJ1-5; no clear D. The CDR3 sequence is 15 residues long. CDR1 and CDR2 from the germline V gene are SGHVS and FQNEAQ. With 2 bases removed from V and 0 bases from J, the gap between germline ends came to 8 bases. CDR3 sequence: CASSLRANSNQPQHF. The CDR3 bases are TGTGCCAGCAGCTTACGCGCCAATAGCAATCAGCCCCAGCATTTT.

The rearrangement uses TRBV7-2 and TRBJ1-1; D is ambiguous. The CDR3 is 12 residues long. Germline V gives CDR1 SGHTA, CDR2 FQGNSA. Trimming cost V 8 bases and J 0 bases, with 7 bases left between them. DNA of the CDR3: TGTGCCAGCGGGTACATGAACACTGAAGCTTTCTTT. Its translation is CASGYMNTEAFF.

The chain links TRBV20-1 to TRBJ2-5, with 8 bases lining up with TRBD1. Germline V gene lookup returns CDR1 DFQATT and CDR2 SNEGSKA (reference sequence). The CDR3 loop spans 12 amino acids. CDR3 bases: TGCAGGACGACAGGGGAGGCGGAGACCCAGTACTTC. Its translation is CRTTGEAETQYF.

This clonotype showed up just a few times. The chain couples TRBV10-3 to TRBJ2-5; 8 bases are a match to TRBD2. The DNA end is more similar to TRBJ2-7, so the J call may be wrong. There are 16 residues in the CDR3. Looked up from germline, CDR1 is ENHRY and CDR2 is SYGVKD. The CDR3 DNA sequence: TGTGCCATCAGTGAGCGGGGGGGGCAGGGTAGGAACGAGCAGTACTTC. This translates into CAISERGGQGRNEQYF.

V gene TRBV5-1 combines with J gene TRBJ2-3, with 8 positions matching TRBD2. The CDR3 runs to 13 residues. J was trimmed by 8 bases and V by 5 bases; bases with no gene match: 7. Germline V gene lookup returns CDR1 SGHRS and CDR2 YFSETQ. This CDR3 reads CASRSGGQGTQYF. CDR3 nucleotides: TGCGCCAGCAGGAGCGGGGGTCAGGGTACGCAGTATTTT.

The chain is built from TRBV4-3 and TRBJ1-6, with TRBD1 identical over 8 bases. CDR1 LGHNA and CDR2 YSLEER come from the germline V gene. The V and J ends lost 4 bases and 6 bases, in that order; junction bases with no gene match: 5. The CDR3 has 15 residues. The CDR3 DNA reads TGCGCCAGCAGCCCTAGGACAGGGACTAATTCACCCCTCCACTTT. This translates into CASSPRTGTNSPLHF.